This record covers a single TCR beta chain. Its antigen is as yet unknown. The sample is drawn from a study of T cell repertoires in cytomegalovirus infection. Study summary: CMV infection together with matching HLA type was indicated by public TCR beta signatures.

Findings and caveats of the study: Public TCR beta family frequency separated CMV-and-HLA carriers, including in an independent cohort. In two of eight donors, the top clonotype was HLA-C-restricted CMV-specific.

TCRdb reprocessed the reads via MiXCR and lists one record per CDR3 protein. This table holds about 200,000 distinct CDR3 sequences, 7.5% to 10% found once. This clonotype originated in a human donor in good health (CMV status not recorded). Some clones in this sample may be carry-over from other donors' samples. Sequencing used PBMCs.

In nucleotides, the CDR3 is TGTGCCAGCAGTTACCGCGGGGGGGCCCCCGGGGAGACCCAGTACTTC. It is translated as CASSYRGGAPGETQYF. The V and J genes are TRBV6-8 and TRBJ2-5; 9 bases match TRBD2. Per germline, CDR1 MNHGY and CDR2 SAAAGT. The CDR3 spans 16 residues. The trim removed 2 bases at V and 5 bases at J, leaving 9 bases unmatched.